This T cell receptor (beta chain) stems from a study of regulatory dendritic cells for organ transplantation. A word on this clone: Its antigen is not identified.

This table comes from immunoSEQ multiplex PCR, and its TCRdb copy is limited to in-frame clones, with some not included. The sample yields some 18,000 clones, approximately 80% seen once. CFSE-labeled sorted T cells met regulatory or mature dendritic cells for four to five days. Whole-study findings and limits: Resting memory CD8+ T cells held the most alloreactive clonotypes.

Sequenced material: memory CD4+ T cells from blood cultured with regulatory dendritic cells. Subset of the sample: CD45RO+ memory T cells. The TCR comes from a human donor in good health.

This CDR3 reads CASSQDEDDTQYF. CDR3 DNA: TGCGCCAGCAGCCAAGATGAGGACGATACGCAGTATTTT. This chain joins TRBV4-3 and TRBJ2-3; D gene unclear. Germline-derived CDR1 and CDR2 are LGHNA and YSLEER. The CDR3 contains 13 residues. The V end was cut by 0 bases, the J end by 6 bases, with 7 bases between.